Listed here are 7 T cell receptor beta chains from one sample, sequenced in a study of shared clonotypes between healthy human individuals. Some clones are missing from TCRdb's copy, which holds only in-frame ones; the method was immunoSEQ multiplex PCR. In the table there are a few hundred thousand clones, roughly 84% of which are singletons. The sample taken for sequencing was memory CD8+ T cells sorted from blood. Sample subset: CD45RO+ cells pooled with CCR7-negative TemRA cells. Every receptor here comes from a man younger than 35 in good health.

The V gene is TRBV6-5, the J gene TRBJ2-7; D tentatively reads TRBD1 or TRBD2 (5 bases each). CDR3 length: 14 amino acids. Germline loops: CDR1 MNHEY, CDR2 SVGAGI. The germline V and J ends were trimmed by 2 bases and 2 bases, with 10 bases remaining between them. In DNA, the CDR3 is TGTGCCAGCAGTTACATGGGGGTCACCTACGAGCAGTACTTC. Its translation is CASSYMGVTYEQYF.

The V call is TRBV5-1, the J call TRBJ2-1; TRBD1 agrees at 12 bases. V lost 4 bases and J lost 8; bases outside the gene matches: 7. This CDR3 contains 15 residues. The V gene's germline CDR1 is SGHRS and CDR2 YFSETQ. CDR3 in amino acids: CASSKGQGAVHEQFF. The CDR3 DNA reads as TGCGCCAGCAGCAAGGGACAGGGGGCGGTCCATGAGCAGTTCTTC.

V and J are TRBV28 and TRBJ1-2; D may be TRBD1 (5 bases). Trimming cost V 2 bases and J 3 bases, with 25 bases left between them. The CDR3 contains 19 residues. Germline loops: CDR1 MDHEN, CDR2 SYDVKM. CDR3 region: CASSLTPPTRDRVYYGYTF. The CDR3 nucleotides are TGTGCCAGCAGTTTAACCCCCCCCACCCGGGACCGGGTCTACTATGGCTACACCTTC.

This rearrangement joins TRBV6-1 to TRBJ2-7; 8 bases are shared with TRBD2. The germline CDR1 and CDR2 sequences are MNHNS and SASEGT. This CDR3 comprises 13 residues. J was trimmed by 2 bases and V by 4 bases; bases with no gene match: 1. The CDR3 sequence is CASSVRGAYEQYF. The CDR3 coding sequence is TGTGCCAGCAGTGTGCGGGGGGCCTACGAGCAGTACTTC.

This clone was recorded only once. The genes are TRBV14 and TRBJ2-6; the D is unclear. Trimming pared 2 bases from V and 2 bases from J, leaving 1 base between. This CDR3 region has 13 residues. CDR1 SGHDN and CDR2 FVKESK come from the germline V gene. CDR3 protein: CASSQTGANVLTF. In DNA, the CDR3 is TGTGCCAGCAGCCAAACTGGGGCCAACGTCCTGACTTTC.

This chain links TRBV6-6 with TRBJ2-1, with TRBD2 identical over 10 bases. Germline CDR1 MNHNY, CDR2 SVGAGI (reference sequence). The CDR3 contains 16 residues. The junction had 8 bases not matched to a gene; V was cut back by 7 bases and J by 2 bases. The CDR3 region has the DNA TGTGCCAGCATCGGCGTTGGACTAGCGGCCTACAATGAGCAGTTCTTC. It translates to CASIGVGLAAYNEQFF.

This chain links TRBV5-1 with TRBJ2-5; 8 nucleotides match TRBD2. The closer fit of TRBJ2-7 to the DNA end suggests the J call may be wrong. Per the germline V gene, CDR1 is SGHRS and CDR2 is YFSETQ. The CDR3 has 13 amino acids. CDR3 in DNA: TGCGCCAGCAGCCCCGGCGGGGGGCTCGAGCAGTACTTC. This translates into CASSPGGGLEQYF.